Shown below are 24 T cell receptor beta chains from a single sample sequenced in a study of OX40 agonist ivuxolimab in advanced cancers. The protocol was immunoSEQ multiplex PCR, while the TCRdb copy is restricted to in-frame clones and leaves out a portion. The sample contains around 84,000 clones, around nine tenths of which appear only once. The specimen comprised CD4+ or CD8+ T cells sorted from blood, sampled in a trial of the OX40 agonist ivuxolimab. The receptors were gathered from an adult with an advanced solid tumor such as melanoma, head and neck, liver or kidney cancer.

The rearrangement uses TRBV6-1 and TRBJ2-2; 10 nucleotides agree with TRBD2. This CDR3 is 19 amino acids long. With V trimmed by 4 bases and J by 0 bases, 11 bases remained unmatched. Germline V gives CDR1 MNHNS, CDR2 SASEGT. The CDR3 nucleotides are TGTGCCAGCAGTGCTTTAGTAGCGGGGGGCAACGCGAACACCGGGGAGCTGTTTTTT. It is translated as CASSALVAGGNANTGELFF.

This sequence joins TRBV5-1 and TRBJ2-5; possible D gene TRBD1, 6 bases. V dropped 0 bases and J dropped 2 bases, with 11 bases sitting between them. From germline, CDR1 is SGHRS and CDR2 YFSETQ. The CDR3 runs 15 residues. DNA for the CDR3: TGCGCCAGCAGCTTGGGTACAGGGTGGCAAGAGACCCAGTACTTC. Translating it yields CASSLGTGWQETQYF.

The genes are TRBV2 and TRBJ2-3, with 7 bases matching TRBD1. The CDR3 consists of 15 residues. V lost 3 bases and J lost 1; bases outside the gene matches: 4. CDR1 is SNHLY and CDR2 is FYNNEI in the germline V gene. The CDR3 DNA follows: TGTGCCAGCAGTGATACAGGGGCCCGCACAGATACGCAGTATTTT. This encodes CASSDTGARTDTQYF.

The gene calls are TRBV28 and TRBJ2-7, with 10 bases identical to TRBD2. There are 15 residues in the CDR3. V shed 1 base, J shed 7 bases, and the junction held 7 bases outside the gene matches. Germline CDR1 is MDHEN and CDR2 is SYDVKM. DNA for the CDR3: TGTGCCAGCAGTTTATCCCTAGCGGGAGCGGCGGAGCAGTACTTC. As protein: CASSLSLAGAAEQYF.

This rearrangement joins TRBV7-3 to TRBJ2-2, with 9 bases lining up with TRBD2. There are 16 residues in the CDR3. The ends lost 0 bases at V and 6 bases at J; junction bases unmatched: 5. In germline, CDR1 is SGHTA, CDR2 FQGTGA. In nucleotides, the CDR3 is TGTGCCAGCAGCTTAACTAGCGGGGGCGCGGCCGGGGAGCTGTTTTTT. Translating gives CASSLTSGGAAGELFF.

The J gene is TRBJ2-1, the V gene TRBV11-3, with 8 bases matching TRBD2. The CDR3 runs 12 residues. Trimming at V came to 5 bases and at J to 8 bases, leaving 2 bases not matched to a gene. Germline-derived CDR1 and CDR2 are SGHNT and YENEEA. CDR3 amino acids: CASSAGGHEQFF. The CDR3 DNA sequence: TGTGCCAGCAGCGCGGGAGGCCATGAGCAGTTCTTC. The full variable domain, with the rest looked up from reference TRBV11-3 and TRBJ2-1, is EAGVVQSPRYKIIEKKQPVAFWCNPISGHNTLYWYLQNLGQGPELLIRYENEEAVDDSQLPKDRFSAERLKGVDSTLKIQPAELGDSAVYLCASSAGGHEQFFGPGTRLTVL.

V is TRBV7-7 and J is TRBJ2-1; perhaps D is TRBD1 or TRBD2 (5 bases each). The CDR3 consists of 15 residues. V lost 5 bases to trimming and J lost 0 bases, with 11 bases between them. CDR1 SSHAT and CDR2 FNYEAQ come from the germline V gene (reference sequence). CDR3 DNA sequence: TGTGCCAGCAGCGCGGGCACAGGCTCCTACAATGAGCAGTTCTTC. This translates into CASSAGTGSYNEQFF.

This chain links TRBV7-9 with TRBJ2-1; the D call may be TRBD1 or TRBD2 (6 bases each). CDR1 SEHNR and CDR2 FQNEAQ come from the germline V gene (reference sequence). The CDR3 has 15 amino acids. Trimming took 5 bases from V and 7 from J, leaving 18 bases between them. CDR3 region: CASSPGGPMVNEQFF. The CDR3 DNA follows: TGTGCCAGCAGCCCCGGGGGCCCTATGGTAAATGAGCAGTTCTTC. The variable domain in full, completed from reference TRBV7-9 and TRBJ2-1, reads DTGVSQNPRHKITKRGQNVTFRCDPISEHNRLYWYRQTLGQGPEFLTYFQNEAQLEKSRLLSDRFSAERPKGSFSTLEIQRTEQGDSAMYLCASSPGGPMVNEQFFGPGTRLTVL.

The gene calls are TRBV19 and TRBJ2-5, with D perhaps matching TRBD2 (6 bases). Trimming took 5 bases from V and 1 from J, leaving 11 bases between them. The CDR3 contains 14 residues. CDR1 and CDR2 from the germline V gene are LNHDA and SQIVND (reference sequence). Here the CDR3 reads CASSGGRLQETQYF. CDR3 DNA: TGTGCCAGTAGTGGTGGGAGGCTCCAAGAGACCCAGTACTTC.

The rearrangement joins TRBV2 to TRBJ2-3, with D possibly matching TRBD2 (5 bases). V dropped 2 bases and J dropped 13 bases, with 16 bases sitting between them. The CDR3 extends over 13 amino acids. Germline loops: CDR1 SNHLY, CDR2 FYNNEI. CDR3 loop: CASSENLMGVEYF. The CDR3 nucleotides are TGTGCCAGCAGTGAAAATTTAATGGGAGTGGAGTATTTT.

The chain recombines TRBV5-4 with TRBJ2-1, with D maybe TRBD2 (6 bases). V dropped 1 base and J dropped 1 base, with 9 bases sitting between them. CDR3 size: 15 residues. The V gene's germline CDR1 is SGHNT and CDR2 YYREEE (reference sequence). CDR3 nucleotide sequence: TGTGCCAGCAGCTTGCTCCGGGGGTCCTACAATGAGCAGTTCTTC. Translation: CASSLLRGSYNEQFF.

The chain is built from TRBV5-6 and TRBJ2-1; 7 bases align to TRBD2. CDR3 size: 15 residues. CDR1 is SGHDT, CDR2 YYEEEE, per germline. V was clipped by 3 bases and J by 3 bases; unmatched bases: 6. The CDR3 region is CASSSYRDYYNEQFF. The CDR3 DNA follows: TGTGCCAGCAGCTCTTACCGGGACTACTACAATGAGCAGTTCTTC.

The gene calls are TRBV15 and TRBJ2-7; 7 bases agree with TRBD2. The germline gives CDR1 LNHNV, CDR2 YYDKDF (reference sequence). J lost 4 bases, V lost 5 bases, and 14 bases had no gene match. The CDR3 has 16 amino acids. In DNA, the CDR3 is TGTGCCACCAGCGACGTAAAACTAGCGCCCGTTTACGAGCAGTACTTC. Amino acids: CATSDVKLAPVYEQYF.

The chain uses TRBV27 and TRBJ1-4; 8 nucleotides match TRBD1. The germline CDR1 and CDR2 sequences are MNHEY and SMNVEV (reference sequence). Trimming at V came to 5 bases and at J to 3 bases, leaving 11 bases not matched to a gene. The CDR3 totals 17 residues. Here the CDR3 DNA reads TGTGCCAGCAGTCTCGGACAGGGTAGAGGCCCTAATGAAAAACTGTTTTTT. Its translation: CASSLGQGRGPNEKLFF.

The CDR3 sequence is CASSPLAVTGELFF. The CDR3 DNA is TGTGCCAGCAGCCCATTAGCGGTAACCGGGGAGCTGTTTTTT. The chain joins TRBV7-3 to TRBJ2-2; D is perhaps TRBD2 (6 bases). Germline CDR1 reads SGHTA; CDR2 reads FQGTGA. The V and J ends lost 5 bases and 5 bases respectively, with 12 bases between them. The CDR3 covers 14 residues. The full variable domain, completed using reference TRBV7-3 and TRBJ2-2, is GAGVSQTPSNKVTEKGKYVELRCDPISGHTALYWYRQSLGQGPEFLIYFQGTGAADDSGLPNDRFFAVRPEGSVSTLKIQRTERGDSAVYLCASSPLAVTGELFFGEGSRLTVL.

The rearrangement links TRBV18 to TRBJ2-5; 7 positions agree with TRBD1. This CDR3 is 15 amino acids long. V lost 5 bases and J lost 2; bases outside the gene matches: 8. CDR1 KGHSH and CDR2 LQKENI come from the germline V gene. The CDR3 is CASSSYRQGQETQYF. In DNA, the CDR3 is TGTGCCAGCTCATCATATCGACAGGGACAAGAGACCCAGTACTTC.

The J gene is TRBJ2-1, the V gene TRBV5-1; D gene uncertain. The CDR3 is 15 residues long. V lost 0 bases to trimming and J lost 0 bases, with 7 bases between them. The germline CDR1 and CDR2 sequences are SGHRS and YFSETQ. CDR3 DNA: TGCGCCAGCAGCTTGGGGCCTGGCTCCTACAATGAGCAGTTCTTC. It yields the protein CASSLGPGSYNEQFF.

The CDR3, as DNA: TGCGCCAGCAGCTCAATCACTAGCGGGGGGAGTGAGACCCAGTACTTC. Protein sequence: CASSSITSGGSETQYF. V and J are TRBV5-1 and TRBJ2-5, with 12 bases matching TRBD2. The CDR3 extends over 16 amino acids. Germline loops: CDR1 SGHRS, CDR2 YFSETQ. After removal of 3 bases from V and 5 bases from J, the junction contained 8 bases not matched to a gene.

This chain joins TRBV9 and TRBJ1-6; maybe TRBD1 (6 bases). Germline values: CDR1 SGDLS, CDR2 YYNGEE. Trimming took 3 bases from V and 6 from J, leaving 10 bases between them. This CDR3 spans 14 amino acids. DNA of the CDR3: TGTGCCAGCAGCGAACAGGGTTTTAATTCACCCCTCCACTTT. Protein product: CASSEQGFNSPLHF.

V gene TRBV6-1 combines with J gene TRBJ2-3, with D perhaps being TRBD1 or TRBD2 (5 bases each). The CDR3 has 13 amino acids. Trimming shortened V by 3 bases and J by 1 base, and 5 bases separated the two germline ends. Germline V CDR1 and CDR2: MNHNS, SASEGT. CDR3 nucleotide sequence: TGTGCCAGCAGTGAGGGACGCACAGATACGCAGTATTTT. This codes for CASSEGRTDTQYF.

The chain recombines TRBV7-2 with TRBJ2-1; D possibly corresponds to TRBD1 (6 bases). The V end lost 7 bases, the J end lost 6 bases, and 13 bases lay between the germline ends. The CDR3 sequence is 13 residues long. In germline, CDR1 is SGHTA, CDR2 FQGNSA. The CDR3 region is CASTRTAINEQFF. The DNA of the CDR3 is TGTGCCAGCACCCGGACAGCCATCAATGAGCAGTTCTTC.

The CDR3: CASSLREGTDTQYF. The DNA for the CDR3 is TGCGCCAGCAGCCTTCGGGAGGGCACAGATACGCAGTATTTT. The V call is TRBV10-1, the J call TRBJ2-3, with 7 bases fitting TRBD2. This CDR3 contains 14 residues. Per germline, CDR1 WNHNN and CDR2 SYGVQD (reference sequence). The J segment lost 1 base and the V segment lost 6 bases, leaving 4 bases of the junction unmatched.

CDR3 residues: CASSSAGQGPEKLFF. CDR3 DNA sequence: TGTGCCAGCAGCTCCGCGGGACAGGGCCCCGAAAAACTGTTTTTT. The rearrangement uses TRBV6-5 and TRBJ1-4; 9 bases agree with TRBD1. V trimming: 6 bases; J trimming: 8 bases; junction bases outside the gene matches: 10. Germline V gives CDR1 MNHEY, CDR2 SVGAGI. This CDR3 region has 15 residues.

The chain carries TRBV9 and TRBJ2-1; D unclear. V lost 2 bases to trimming and J lost 5 bases, with 11 bases between them. CDR1 and CDR2 from the germline V gene are SGDLS and YYNGEE. There are 14 residues in the CDR3. The CDR3 nucleotides read TGTGCCAGCAGCGTCACGTTAGGCGACAATGAGCAGTTCTTC. Residues: CASSVTLGDNEQFF.